The 17 T cell receptor beta chains below come from one sample, sequenced in a study of yellow fever vaccine responses in identical twins. TCRdb reprocessed the RT-PCR reads with MiXCR, giving one entry per CDR3 protein. The sample holds around 2,600 distinct CDR3 sequences, 70% to 85% seen once. Sequencing used T cells from blood (PBMCs), unsorted or a sorted subset (not recorded which), obtained before or after yellow fever vaccination (not recorded which). The source of these receptors is a woman under 30 who received the yellow fever vaccine.

CDR3 sequence reads: CASSLGGAGELFF. DNA for the CDR3: TGTGCCAGCAGCTTGGGGGGGGCCGGGGAGCTGTTTTTT. The chain has TRBV5-5 and TRBJ2-2, with D possibly TRBD2 on 6 matching bases. Trimming removed 0 bases from V and 6 bases from J, with 6 bases in between. Germline V gene data show CDR1 as SGHKS and CDR2 as YYEKEE (reference sequence). CDR3 size: 13 residues.

The J gene is TRBJ2-1, the V gene TRBV4-1, with 7 bases fitting TRBD1. The CDR3 loop spans 15 amino acids. Germline assignment: CDR1 MGHRA and CDR2 YSYEKL. V shed 1 base, J shed 5 bases, and the junction held 5 bases outside the gene matches. The CDR3 reads CASSQGGTGDNEQFF. For the CDR3, the DNA is TGCGCCAGCAGCCAAGGTGGTACAGGGGACAATGAGCAGTTCTTC.

This clonotype was seen more than once but under ten times. V usage is TRBV4-1 and J usage is TRBJ1-2, with D hard to call. This CDR3 spans 14 amino acids. The V gene lost 4 bases and the J gene lost 4 bases, with 13 bases spanning the gap. Germline CDR1 reads MGHRA; CDR2 reads YSYEKL. The CDR3 DNA reads as TGCGCCAGCAGCCCCGTAGGGTCCTTCTATGGCTACACCTTC. It translates to CASSPVGSFYGYTF.

This clonotype was detected a few times. The chain carries TRBV11-3 and TRBJ2-3, with 7 positions matching TRBD2. CDR1 is SGHNT, CDR2 YENEEA, per germline. The V segment lost 5 bases and the J segment 4 bases; nucleotides outside the gene matches: 12. The CDR3 is made up of 16 amino acids. DNA for the CDR3: TGTGCCAGCAGCCCACTAAGCGCGGGAGTACCAGATACGCAGTATTTT. This codes for CASSPLSAGVPDTQYF.

The chain employs TRBV5-1 and TRBJ2-3, with D perhaps matching TRBD1 (5 bases). V lost 1 base to trimming and J lost 0 bases, with 6 bases between them. Germline V gene data show CDR1 as SGHRS and CDR2 as YFSETQ. The CDR3 contains 14 residues. The CDR3: CASSLRQSTDTQYF. The CDR3 region has the DNA TGCGCCAGCAGCTTGAGACAGAGCACAGATACGCAGTATTTT.

Points on this clonotype: At one end, the junction sequence differs from germline, possibly due to a read error. The rearrangement joins TRBV11-3 to TRBJ2-7, with 10 bases that match TRBD1. This CDR3 is 14 amino acids long. Germline assignment: CDR1 SGHNT and CDR2 YENEEA. The CDR3 spells CASSLDRGPHEQYF. The CDR3 region has the DNA TGTGCCAGCAGTTTAGACAGGGGGCCCCACGAGCAGTACTTC.

This clonotype counts as large. CDR3 sequence reads: CASSLSVSMNTEAFF. CDR3 DNA sequence: TGTGCCAGCAGCTTGTCGGTATCCATGAACACTGAAGCTTTCTTT. The chain couples TRBV5-5 to TRBJ1-1; D is undetermined. The V gene lost 1 base and the J gene lost 0 bases, with 10 bases spanning the gap. This CDR3 contains 15 residues. Per the germline V gene, CDR1 is SGHKS and CDR2 is YYEKEE (reference sequence).

The chain recombines TRBV11-3 with TRBJ2-7, with 8 bases identical to TRBD2. The CDR3 runs to 14 residues. The V gene end was trimmed by 5 bases and the J gene end by 0 bases; junction bases not matched to a gene: 3. Germline V gene sequence: CDR1 SGHNT, CDR2 YENEEA. The CDR3, as DNA: TGTGCCAGCAGCCCCAGCGGGGGCTCCTACGAGCAGTACTTC. It specifies CASSPSGGSYEQYF.

V and J are TRBV19 and TRBJ2-6; maybe TRBD1 (6 bases). Germline assignment: CDR1 LNHDA and CDR2 SQIVND (reference sequence). V was clipped by 7 bases and J by 2 bases, with 15 bases between them. This CDR3 is built from 16 residues. CDR3 loop: CASTPWQGTGANVLTF. CDR3 nucleotides: TGTGCCAGTACCCCCTGGCAGGGGACTGGGGCCAACGTCCTGACTTTC.

V and J are TRBV24-1 and TRBJ2-5; no definite D call. The germline V and J ends were trimmed by 0 bases and 0 bases, with 4 bases remaining between them. CDR1 KGHDR and CDR2 SFDVKD come from the germline V gene. This CDR3 spans 14 amino acids. CDR3 coding DNA: TGTGCCACCAGTGATTTGACCAACCAAGAGACCCAGTACTTC. Translation: CATSDLTNQETQYF.

The genes are TRBV12-3 or TRBV12-4 and TRBJ2-1; the D is unclear. This CDR3 comprises 13 residues. V was clipped by 0 bases and J by 5 bases, with 5 bases between them. The CDR3 DNA is TGTGCCAGCAGTTTAGCCCGGCACAATGAGCAGTTCTTC. The encoded protein is CASSLARHNEQFF.

The chain carries TRBV3-1 and TRBJ2-4; D gene ambiguous. The CDR3 length is 16 residues. Trimming removed 1 base at V and 0 bases at J, with 10 bases between. Germline V gene lookup returns CDR1 LGHDT and CDR2 YNNKEL (reference sequence). CDR3 in amino acids: CASSQVGGIAKNIQYF. CDR3 coding DNA: TGTGCCAGCAGCCAAGTAGGTGGTATAGCCAAAAACATTCAGTACTTC. Drawing the rest from reference TRBV3-1 and TRBJ2-4, the complete variable domain is DTAVSQTPKYLVTQMGNDKSIKCEQNLGHDTMYWYKQDSKKFLKIMFSYNNKELIINETVPNRFSPKSPDKAHLNLHINSLELGDSAVYFCASSQVGGIAKNIQYFGAGTRLSVL.

This clonotype has only a few counts. V usage is TRBV15 and J usage is TRBJ2-1; 11 positions agree with TRBD2. Germline assignment: CDR1 LNHNV and CDR2 YYDKDF (reference sequence). The CDR3 loop spans 15 amino acids. V lost 3 bases, J lost 6 bases, and 4 bases stayed unmatched. The CDR3 DNA reads TGTGCCACCAGCAGTGGGACTAGCGGAGTCAATGAGCAGTTCTTC. Amino acid sequence: CATSSGTSGVNEQFF.

The chain has TRBV11-2 and TRBJ2-1, with TRBD2 matching 14 bases. There are 17 residues in the CDR3. V lost 3 bases, J lost 7 bases, and 8 bases stayed unmatched. Germline V CDR1 and CDR2: SGHAT, FQNNGV. CDR3 in DNA: TGTGCCAGCAGCTTGAACGCCGGACTAGCGGGGGGAAATGAGCAGTTCTTC. This sequence encodes CASSLNAGLAGGNEQFF.

The chain couples TRBV11-1 to TRBJ2-6, with D unclear. From germline, CDR1 is SGHAT and CDR2 FQDESV (reference sequence). With 6 bases removed from V and 4 bases from J, the gap between germline ends came to 7 bases. The CDR3 sequence is 13 residues long. This chain's CDR3 is CASSFRGANVLTF. The CDR3 DNA is TGTGCCAGCAGTTTTCGGGGGGCCAACGTCCTGACTTTC.

This chain uses TRBV3-1 with TRBJ1-1; no clear D gene. V was cut by 3 bases and J by 8 bases, with 13 bases left in between. This CDR3 spans 13 amino acids. Germline V lookup: CDR1 LGHDT, CDR2 YNNKEL (reference sequence). CDR3 loop: CASSQAGKVEAFF. CDR3 nucleotides: TGTGCCAGCAGCCAGGCCGGGAAGGTGGAAGCTTTCTTT.

The gene calls are TRBV29-1 and TRBJ2-7, with D unclear. The CDR3 contains 10 residues. Trimming removed 5 bases from V and 5 bases from J, with 7 bases in between. Germline CDR1 SQVTM, CDR2 ANQGSEA. CDR3 protein: CSVSPHEQYF. The DNA of the CDR3 is TGCAGCGTTTCCCCCCACGAGCAGTACTTC.